These 14 T cell receptor beta chains originate from one sample sequenced in a study of circulating CD8 cells and anti-PD-1 response in melanoma. Using roughly 14 ng of total RNA, TCR libraries were made with the QIAseq Immune Repertoire TCR panel. TCRdb reanalysed the reads using MiXCR and keeps one entry per CDR3 protein. The table lists roughly 170 distinct CDR3 sequences, 5.3% of them singletons, with about 70% in the top ten. Sorting of live CD3+CD8+TCRalphabeta+ cells by PD-1 and/or TIGIT gave four subsets. Specimen: CD8+ T cells from PBMCs, collected at baseline or after one month of anti-PD-1 therapy (not recorded which). The origin of the receptors is a human donor with melanoma.

By frequency in the sample, this clonotype is large. The rearrangement joins TRBV4-1 to TRBJ2-3; TRBD2 agrees at 10 bases. The CDR3 sequence is 17 residues long. V lost 1 base and J lost 4; bases outside the gene matches: 8. Per the germline V gene, CDR1 is MGHRA and CDR2 is YSYEKL. As DNA, the CDR3 is TGCGCCAGCAGCCAAGGGGCGAGCGGGGGGGCATCAGATACGCAGTATTTT. It encodes CASSQGASGGASDTQYF.

This clonotype counts as large. V usage is TRBV12-3 or TRBV12-4 and J usage is TRBJ2-7; D ambiguous. Trimming stripped 4 bases from V and 0 bases from J, with 1 base between. The CDR3 runs to 11 residues. CDR3 sequence reads: CASSSSYEQYF. DNA of the CDR3: TGTGCCAGCAGTTCCTCCTACGAGCAGTACTTC.

By share of the sample, this clonotype is large (0.1 to 1%). The chain carries TRBV21-1 and TRBJ2-7; the D segment call TRBD2 is taken from the table without a DNA check. TRBV21-1 is a known pseudogene. CDR3 size: 18 residues. The CDR3 sequence is CASSTAASGGGSSYEQYF. The CDR3 DNA is TGTGCCAGCAGCACAGCGGCTAGCGGGGGGGGCTCCTCCTACGAGCAGTACTTC.

By share, this clonotype ranks as large. The gene calls are TRBV2 and TRBJ1-5; 7 bases agree with TRBD1. V trimming: 0 bases; J trimming: 2 bases; junction bases outside the gene matches: 1. Germline loops: CDR1 SNHLY, CDR2 FYNNEI. CDR3 length: 15 amino acids. The CDR3 region has the DNA TGTGCCAGCAGTGAAGCAGGACAGGGCAATCAGCCCCAGCATTTT. Its protein is CASSEAGQGNQPQHF.

By proportion, this clonotype is large (0.1 to 1%). This chain links TRBV9 with TRBJ2-3; D unclear. The CDR3 loop spans 16 amino acids. Germline-derived CDR1 and CDR2 are SGDLS and YYNGEE. The germline V and J ends were trimmed by 3 bases and 6 bases, with 20 bases remaining between them. The CDR3 is CASSAAGVRPGDTQYF. The DNA of the CDR3 is TGTGCCAGCAGCGCCGCAGGAGTCCGCCCGGGCGATACGCAGTATTTT. Full variable domain (missing parts from reference TRBV9 and TRBJ2-3): DSGVTQTPKHLITATGQRVTLRCSPRSGDLSVYWYQQSLDQGLQFLIQYYNGEERAKGNILERFSAQQFPDLHSELNLSSLELGDSALYFCASSAAGVRPGDTQYFGPGTRLTVL.

In its sample, this clonotype ranks as hyperexpanded. The V call is TRBV4-1, the J call TRBJ2-7, with unresolved D. The CDR3 totals 15 residues. V shed 4 bases and J shed 0 bases, with 13 bases lying between them. CDR1 is MGHRA and CDR2 is YSYEKL in the germline V gene. The CDR3 protein is CASSLIPESSYEQYF. CDR3 nucleotides: TGCGCCAGCAGCCTCATCCCGGAAAGCTCCTACGAGCAGTACTTC.

This clonotype rates as large. The chain carries TRBV18 and TRBJ1-1; TRBD1 aligns across 7 bases. The CDR3 contains 13 residues. Losses at the gene ends were 4 bases for V and 1 base for J; bases not matched to a gene: 0. Germline V gives CDR1 KGHSH, CDR2 LQKENI. The CDR3 region has the DNA TGTGCCAGCTCACGACAGGGGAACACTGAAGCTTTCTTT. It is translated as CASSRQGNTEAFF. Full variable domain (outside the CDR3, taken from reference TRBV18 and TRBJ1-1): NAGVMQNPRHLVRRRGQEARLRCSPMKGHSHVYWYRQLPEEGLKFMVYLQKENIIDESGMPKERFSAEFPKEGPSILRIQQVVRGDSAAYFCASSRQGNTEAFFGQGTRLTVV.

By sample share, this clonotype is medium-sized (0.01 to 0.1%). The chain joins TRBV5-6 to TRBJ2-5; no firm D call. Germline CDR1 SGHDT, CDR2 YYEEEE. V was pared by 1 base and J by 7 bases, with 14 bases between. This CDR3 has 14 amino acids. This CDR3 reads CASSLWQALGTQYF. The CDR3 DNA is TGTGCCAGCAGCTTGTGGCAGGCCCTTGGGACCCAGTACTTC.

This clonotype qualifies as medium-sized (0.01 to 0.1%). The chain has TRBV7-8 and TRBJ2-4, with D unclear. Deletions cut 5 bases from V and 6 bases from J, with 8 bases between. Germline lookup yields CDR1 SGHVS and CDR2 FQNEAQ. CDR3 length equals 12 residues. The CDR3, as DNA: TGTGCCAGCAGCGCAGAGCGAAACATTCAGTACTTC. Translated: CASSAERNIQYF.

This clonotype is labeled large. The chain couples TRBV5-1 to TRBJ2-7, with TRBD2 as a possible D gene (5 bases). Per the germline V gene, CDR1 is SGHRS and CDR2 is YFSETQ. The CDR3 length is 15 residues. The ends were cut back, 4 bases at V and 3 bases at J, with 17 bases in the middle. CDR3 in amino acids: CASSPGSYTGYEQYF. CDR3 coding DNA: TGCGCCAGCAGCCCGGGATCCTACACGGGCTACGAGCAGTACTTC.

This clonotype rates as large. The chain employs TRBV6-2 or TRBV6-3 and TRBJ2-5; D assignment may be TRBD1 or TRBD2 (6 bases each). Germline V lookup: CDR1 MNHEY, CDR2 SVGEGT. V gave up 0 bases and J gave up 1 base, with 15 bases separating them. The CDR3 extends over 17 amino acids. Here the CDR3 DNA reads TGTGCCAGCAGTTACTCGATATTACAGGGAGGCCAAGAGACCCAGTACTTC. Translated, it gives CASSYSILQGGQETQYF.

Concerning this clonotype: With a far larger clone one base away, a read error is the likely cause. The chain couples TRBV5-6 to TRBJ2-7; the D gene is possibly TRBD1 (5 bases). The CDR3 length is 13 residues. Trimming cost V 5 bases and J 0 bases, with 9 bases left between them. The germline gives CDR1 SGHDT, CDR2 YYEEEE. CDR3 nucleotide sequence: TGTGCCAGCAGAACAGGCGACTCCTACGAGCAGTACTTC. Translation: CASRTGDSYEQYF. The full variable domain, completed using reference TRBV5-6 and TRBJ2-7, is DAGVTQSPTHLIKTRGQQVTLRCSPKSGHDTVSWYQQALGQGPQFIFQYYEEEERQRGNFPDRFSGHQFPNYSSELNVNALLLGDSALYLCASRTGDSYEQYFGPGTRLTVT.

Sample share makes this clonotype large. The chain has TRBV19 and TRBJ2-3, with TRBD1 matching 12 bases. This CDR3 has 16 residues. V shed 1 base, J shed 4 bases, and the junction held 3 bases outside the gene matches. Germline V gives CDR1 LNHDA, CDR2 SQIVND (reference sequence). Written as DNA, the CDR3 is TGTGCCAGTAGTATAGGTGGGACAGGGGGCGCAGATACGCAGTATTTT. As protein: CASSIGGTGGADTQYF.

This clonotype ranks as medium-sized. V is TRBV7-8 and J is TRBJ1-2; 9 bases line up with TRBD1. The V segment lost 4 bases and the J segment 8 bases; nucleotides outside the gene matches: 11. The CDR3 totals 15 residues. Looked up from germline, CDR1 is SGHVS and CDR2 is FQNEAQ. The CDR3 spells CASSSGQGPPWGYTF. The CDR3 DNA follows: TGTGCCAGCAGCTCCGGACAGGGGCCGCCTTGGGGCTACACCTTC.